This T cell receptor (beta chain) was identified in a study of CD8 T cells in Susac syndrome. Study summary: Among the Susac syndrome patients who underwent sequencing, more than 5 had clinically active disease, while eight of them were in remission. When their blood was taken, patients with Susac syndrome were therapy-naive, taking corticosteroids, or taking intravenous immunoglobulin alone. Study findings and constraints: Detection of Susac-specific public clones gave around 15 in total CD8+ repertoires and 5 or 6 in CD8+ TEMRA repertoires.

RNA, at roughly 0.5 to 1 ug, was reverse transcribed with random hexamers. One entry per CDR3 protein results from TCRdb running MiXCR on the immunoSEQ multiplex PCR reads. This sample yields under 110,000 distinct CDR3 sequences, of which 94% are seen a single time; about 0.42% belongs to the top ten. Regarding this clonotype: Its antigen is currently unknown.

This TCR was recovered from a human donor with Susac syndrome. The source material was CD8+ T cells from PBMCs.

CDR3 DNA: TGTGCCAGCAGGGGGTGGCAGGGATTGAACACTGAAGCTTTCTTT. Translation gives CASRGWQGLNTEAFF. This chain uses TRBV27 with TRBJ1-1; D is perhaps TRBD1 (5 bases). The CDR3 totals 15 residues. The germline V gene encodes CDR1 MNHEY and CDR2 SMNVEV (reference sequence). The germline V and J ends were trimmed by 6 bases and 0 bases, with 14 bases remaining between them.